The 3 T cell receptor beta chains below were found in one sample sequenced in a study of T cells after yellow fever vaccination. TCRdb analysed the 5' RACE reads with MiXCR anew, one entry per CDR3 protein. The table has approximately 300,000 distinct CDR3 sequences, around 6.8% seen once; the top ten hold about 18%. This material consisted of PBMCs, taken more than 35 days after the first yellow fever vaccination. These receptors originate from a man between 18 and 29 years old who received the YFV17D yellow fever vaccine.

The sample holds many counts of this clonotype. V is TRBV5-1 and J is TRBJ2-5; maybe TRBD1 (6 bases). V dropped 6 bases and J dropped 1 base, with 13 bases sitting between them. The germline V gene has CDR1 SGHRS and CDR2 YFSETQ. CDR3 size: 14 residues. The CDR3 region has the DNA TGCGCCAGCATACAGGACAGTCTCCAAGAGACCCAGTACTTC. Protein sequence: CASIQDSLQETQYF.

This clonotype was seen ten or more times. The chain employs TRBV6-6 and TRBJ1-2; D remains unclear. Trimming shortened V by 11 bases and J by 3 bases, and 13 bases separated the two germline ends. Germline values: CDR1 MNHNY, CDR2 SVGAGI (reference sequence). The CDR3 length is 12 residues. For the CDR3, the DNA is TGTGCCGGACTAGGAGACGACTATGGCTACACCTTC. As protein: CAGLGDDYGYTF.

This clonotype has only a few counts. This rearrangement joins TRBV18 to TRBJ2-7; 9 positions agree with TRBD1. Germline V gives CDR1 KGHSH, CDR2 LQKENI. The CDR3 sequence is 14 residues long. Trimming cost V 5 bases and J 2 bases; bases outside gene matches: 4. CDR3 DNA sequence: TGTGCCAGCTCAAACAGGGGGCCCCCCTACGAGCAGTACTTC. It translates to CASSNRGPPYEQYF. Full variable domain (rest looked up from reference TRBV18 and TRBJ2-7): NAGVMQNPRHLVRRRGQEARLRCSPMKGHSHVYWYRQLPEEGLKFMVYLQKENIIDESGMPKERFSAEFPKEGPSILRIQQVVRGDSAAYFCASSNRGPPYEQYFGPGTRLTVT.